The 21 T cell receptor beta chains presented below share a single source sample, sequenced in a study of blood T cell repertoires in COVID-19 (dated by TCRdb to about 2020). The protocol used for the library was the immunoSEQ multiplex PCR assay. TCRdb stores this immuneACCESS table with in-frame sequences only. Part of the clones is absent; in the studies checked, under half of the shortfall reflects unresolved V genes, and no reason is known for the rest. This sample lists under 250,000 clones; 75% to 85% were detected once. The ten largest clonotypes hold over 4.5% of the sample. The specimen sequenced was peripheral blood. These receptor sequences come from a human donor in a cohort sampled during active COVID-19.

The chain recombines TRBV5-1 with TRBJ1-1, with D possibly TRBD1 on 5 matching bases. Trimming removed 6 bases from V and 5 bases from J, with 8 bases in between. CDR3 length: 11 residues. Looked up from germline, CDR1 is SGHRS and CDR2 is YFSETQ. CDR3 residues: CASNGGTEAFF. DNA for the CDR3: TGCGCCAGCAACGGGGGAACTGAAGCTTTCTTT.

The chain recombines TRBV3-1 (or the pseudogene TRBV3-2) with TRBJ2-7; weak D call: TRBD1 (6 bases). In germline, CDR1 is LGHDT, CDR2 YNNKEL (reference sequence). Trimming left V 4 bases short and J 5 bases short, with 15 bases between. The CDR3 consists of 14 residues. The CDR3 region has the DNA TGTGCCAGCAGCCCCGACAGGTCCGTCCACGAGCAGTACTTC. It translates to CASSPDRSVHEQYF.

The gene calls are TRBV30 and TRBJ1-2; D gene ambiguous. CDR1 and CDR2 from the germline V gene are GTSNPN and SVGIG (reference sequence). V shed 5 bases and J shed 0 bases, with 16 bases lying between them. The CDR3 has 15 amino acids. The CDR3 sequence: CAWRSGARANYGYTF. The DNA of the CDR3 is TGTGCCTGGCGGTCCGGAGCGAGGGCTAACTATGGCTACACCTTC.

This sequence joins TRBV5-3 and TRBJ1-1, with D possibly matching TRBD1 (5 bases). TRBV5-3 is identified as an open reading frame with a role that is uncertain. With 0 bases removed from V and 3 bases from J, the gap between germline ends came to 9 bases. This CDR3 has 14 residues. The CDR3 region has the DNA TGTGCCAGAAGCTTGGATGGGGGGGACACTGAAGCTTTCTTT. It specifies CARSLDGGDTEAFF.

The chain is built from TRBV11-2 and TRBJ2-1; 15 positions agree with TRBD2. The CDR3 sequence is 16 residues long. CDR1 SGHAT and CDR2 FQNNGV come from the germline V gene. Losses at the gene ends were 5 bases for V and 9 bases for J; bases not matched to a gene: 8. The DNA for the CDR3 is TGTGCCAGCAGCCCTCAGGGACTAGCGGGGGGCGGTGAGCAGTTCTTC. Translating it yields CASSPQGLAGGGEQFF.

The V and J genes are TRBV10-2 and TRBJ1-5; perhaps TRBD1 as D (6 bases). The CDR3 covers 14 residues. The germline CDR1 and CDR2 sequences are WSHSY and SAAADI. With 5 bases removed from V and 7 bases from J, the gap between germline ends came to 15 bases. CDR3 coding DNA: TGCGCCAGCAGTTCGGACAGTAGGGAACAGCCCCAGCATTTT. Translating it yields CASSSDSREQPQHF.

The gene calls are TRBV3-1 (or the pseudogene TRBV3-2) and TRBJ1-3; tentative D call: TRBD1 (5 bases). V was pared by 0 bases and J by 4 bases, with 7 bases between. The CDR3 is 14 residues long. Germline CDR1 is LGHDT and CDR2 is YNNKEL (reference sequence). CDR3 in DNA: TGTGCCAGCAGCCAAGAAGACAGAGGAAACACCATATATTTT. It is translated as CASSQEDRGNTIYF.

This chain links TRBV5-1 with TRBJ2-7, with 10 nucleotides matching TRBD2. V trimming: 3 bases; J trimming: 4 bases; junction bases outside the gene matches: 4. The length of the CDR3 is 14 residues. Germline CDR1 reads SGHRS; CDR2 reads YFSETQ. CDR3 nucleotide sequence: TGCGCCAGCAGCTCGAGAGCGGGAGGGTACGAGCAGTACTTC. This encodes CASSSRAGGYEQYF.

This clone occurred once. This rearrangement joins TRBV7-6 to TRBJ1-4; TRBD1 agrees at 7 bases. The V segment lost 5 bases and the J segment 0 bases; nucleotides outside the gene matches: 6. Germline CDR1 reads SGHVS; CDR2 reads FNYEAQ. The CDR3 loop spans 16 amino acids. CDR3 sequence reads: CASSPPGQPTNEKLFF. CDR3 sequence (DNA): TGTGCCAGCAGCCCGCCGGGACAGCCAACTAATGAAAAACTGTTTTTT.

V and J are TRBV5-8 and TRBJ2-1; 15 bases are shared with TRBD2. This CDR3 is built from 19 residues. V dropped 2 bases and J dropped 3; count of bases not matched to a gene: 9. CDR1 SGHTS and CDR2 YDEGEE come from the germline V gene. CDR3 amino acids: CASSLSGLAGGIGYNEQFF. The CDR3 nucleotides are TGTGCCAGCAGCTTATCGGGACTAGCGGGAGGAATCGGCTACAATGAGCAGTTCTTC.

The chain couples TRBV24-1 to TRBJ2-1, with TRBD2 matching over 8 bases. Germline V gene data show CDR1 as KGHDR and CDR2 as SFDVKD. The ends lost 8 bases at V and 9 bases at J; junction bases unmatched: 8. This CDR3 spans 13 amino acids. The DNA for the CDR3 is TGTGCCACCAACAGCGGGAGACGGAGTGAGCAGTTCTTC. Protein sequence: CATNSGRRSEQFF.

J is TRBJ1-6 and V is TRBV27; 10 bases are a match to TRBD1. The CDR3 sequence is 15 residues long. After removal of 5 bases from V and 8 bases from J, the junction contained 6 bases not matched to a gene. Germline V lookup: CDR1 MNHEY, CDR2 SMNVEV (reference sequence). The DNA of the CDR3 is TGTGCCAGCAGTCCACGACAGGGGGCCGATTCACCCCTCCACTTT. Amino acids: CASSPRQGADSPLHF.

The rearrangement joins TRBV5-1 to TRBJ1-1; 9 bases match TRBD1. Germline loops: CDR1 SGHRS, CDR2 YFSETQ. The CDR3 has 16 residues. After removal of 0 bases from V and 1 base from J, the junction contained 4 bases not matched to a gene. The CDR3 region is CASSLEGTGTNTEAFF. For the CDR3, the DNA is TGCGCCAGCAGCTTGGAAGGGACAGGGACGAACACTGAAGCTTTCTTT.

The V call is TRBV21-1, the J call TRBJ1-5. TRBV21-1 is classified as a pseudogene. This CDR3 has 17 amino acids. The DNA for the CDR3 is TGTGCCAGCAGCCTTCGACATGAGAGGGAGACACGTCAGCCCCAGCATTTT. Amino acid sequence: CASSLRHERETRQPQHF.

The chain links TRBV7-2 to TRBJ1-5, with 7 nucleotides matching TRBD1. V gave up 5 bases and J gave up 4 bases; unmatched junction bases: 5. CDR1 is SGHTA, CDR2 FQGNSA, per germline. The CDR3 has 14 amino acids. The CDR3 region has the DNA TGTGCCAGCAGCCAGCAGGGGGGAAATCAGCCCCAGCATTTT. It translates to CASSQQGGNQPQHF.

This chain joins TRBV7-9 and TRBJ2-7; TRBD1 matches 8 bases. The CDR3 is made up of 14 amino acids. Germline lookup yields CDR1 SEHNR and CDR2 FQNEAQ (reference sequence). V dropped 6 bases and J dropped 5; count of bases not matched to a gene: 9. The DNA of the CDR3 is TGTGCCAGCAGACGGCCAGGGGGCAGCGACGAGCAGTACTTC. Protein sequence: CASRRPGGSDEQYF.

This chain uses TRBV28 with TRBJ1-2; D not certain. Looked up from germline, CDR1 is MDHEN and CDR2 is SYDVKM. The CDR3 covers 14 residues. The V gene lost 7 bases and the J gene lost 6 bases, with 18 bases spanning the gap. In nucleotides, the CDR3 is TGTGCCAGCACCCCGGGTGGCAGCAGAAATGGCTACACCTTC. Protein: CASTPGGSRNGYTF.

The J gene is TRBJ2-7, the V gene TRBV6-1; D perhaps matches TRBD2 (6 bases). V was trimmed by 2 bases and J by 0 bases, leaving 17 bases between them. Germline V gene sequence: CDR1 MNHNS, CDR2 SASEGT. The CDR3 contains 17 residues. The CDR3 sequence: CASSEIWGRENSYEQYF. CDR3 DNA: TGTGCCAGCAGTGAAATCTGGGGTCGGGAGAACTCCTACGAGCAGTACTTC.

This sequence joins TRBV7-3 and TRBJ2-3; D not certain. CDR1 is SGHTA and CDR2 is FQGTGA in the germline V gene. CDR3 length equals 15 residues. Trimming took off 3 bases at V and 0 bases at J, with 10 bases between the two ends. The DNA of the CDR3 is TGTGCCAGCAGCTTCATTACGGGTAGCACAGATACGCAGTATTTT. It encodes CASSFITGSTDTQYF.

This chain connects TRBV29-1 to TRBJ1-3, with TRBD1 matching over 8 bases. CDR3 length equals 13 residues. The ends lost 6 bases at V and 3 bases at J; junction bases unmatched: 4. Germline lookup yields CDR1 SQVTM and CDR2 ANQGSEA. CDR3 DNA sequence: TGCAGCGTAGCCGGACAGGGTGGAAACACCATATATTTT. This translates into CSVAGQGGNTIYF.

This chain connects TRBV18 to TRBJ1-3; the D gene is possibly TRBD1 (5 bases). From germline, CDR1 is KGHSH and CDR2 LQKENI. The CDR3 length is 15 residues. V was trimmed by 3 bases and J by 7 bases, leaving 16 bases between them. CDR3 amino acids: CASSPWEGQRNTIYF. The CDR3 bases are TGTGCCAGCTCACCGTGGGAAGGACAAAGGAACACCATATATTTT.